What follows are 30 T cell receptor beta chains derived from one specimen sequenced in a study of blood T cell repertoires in COVID-19. This table comes from immunoSEQ multiplex PCR, and its TCRdb copy is limited to in-frame clones, with some not included. Here the sample spans 96,000 or so clones, over 90% being singletons. Sequencing was done on a sample of peripheral blood. All receptors derive from a man in his sixties with acute or convalescent COVID-19.

This sequence joins TRBV5-4 and TRBJ2-7, with D possibly TRBD2 on 6 matching bases. V lost 0 bases and J lost 2, with 12 bases in between. CDR1 SGHNT and CDR2 YYREEE come from the germline V gene (reference sequence). CDR3 length equals 15 residues. This CDR3 is CASSLDLAATYEQYF. The CDR3 coding sequence is TGTGCCAGCAGCTTGGATTTAGCGGCAACCTACGAGCAGTACTTC. The full variable domain, completed using reference TRBV5-4 and TRBJ2-7, is ETGVTQSPTHLIKTRGQQVTLRCSSQSGHNTVSWYQQALGQGPQFIFQYYREEENGRGNFPPRFSGLQFPNYSSELNVNALELDDSALYLCASSLDLAATYEQYFGPGTRLTVT.

A single count supports this clone. V and J are TRBV5-1 and TRBJ2-7; 10 nucleotides align to TRBD1. The CDR3 length is 15 residues. V shed 2 bases, J shed 7 bases, and the junction held 9 bases outside the gene matches. CDR1 SGHRS and CDR2 YFSETQ come from the germline V gene. CDR3 sequence: CASSFTGTGAREQYF. DNA of the CDR3: TGCGCCAGCAGCTTTACCGGGACAGGGGCTCGGGAGCAGTACTTC.

CDR3 sequence: CASSLVADYEAFF. CDR3 nucleotides: TGTGCCAGCAGCTTAGTGGCAGATTATGAAGCTTTCTTT. The chain employs TRBV7-2 and TRBJ1-1; D gene unclear. Germline V gene data show CDR1 as SGHTA and CDR2 as FQGNSA. This CDR3 is built from 13 residues. V dropped 1 base and J dropped 7 bases, with 10 bases sitting between them.

The chain uses TRBV6-1 and TRBJ1-3; no clear D gene. This CDR3 contains 15 residues. V was cut by 2 bases and J by 0 bases, with 8 bases left in between. The germline gives CDR1 MNHNS, CDR2 SASEGT. This CDR3 reads CASSEYYSSGNTIYF. As DNA, the CDR3 is TGTGCCAGCAGTGAATATTACAGCTCTGGAAACACCATATATTTT.

This clone was recorded once. The genes are TRBV7-8 and TRBJ2-7; 14 bases agree with TRBD2. The CDR3 is 17 amino acids. Germline trimming cut 3 bases from V and 2 bases from J; bases unmatched to any gene: 6. Germline CDR1 is SGHVS and CDR2 is FQNEAQ. The CDR3 protein is CASSFGLAGGTTYEQYF. DNA of the CDR3: TGTGCCAGCAGCTTTGGACTAGCGGGAGGAACTACCTACGAGCAGTACTTC.

This chain joins TRBV11-3 and TRBJ2-5, with D unresolved. V lost 0 bases and J 5 bases, leaving 7 bases between the germline ends. This CDR3 is 13 amino acids long. Looked up from germline, CDR1 is SGHNT and CDR2 is YENEEA. CDR3 sequence: CASSLEAGETQYF. CDR3 bases: TGTGCCAGCAGCTTAGAGGCTGGCGAGACCCAGTACTTC.

This chain connects TRBV4-1 to TRBJ1-1; D not certain. CDR1 and CDR2 (germline): MGHRA, YSYEKL. With 0 bases removed from V and 10 bases from J, the gap between germline ends came to 9 bases. This CDR3 has 12 residues. CDR3 DNA sequence: TGCGCCAGCAGCCAAGATGGCAGTGGAGCTTTCTTT. It specifies CASSQDGSGAFF.

The genes are TRBV4-2 and TRBJ2-1, with 8 bases matching TRBD2. There are 15 residues in the CDR3. Germline V gene lookup returns CDR1 LGHNA and CDR2 YNFKEQ. Trimming at V came to 3 bases and at J to 4 bases, leaving 5 bases not matched to a gene. The CDR3 sequence is CASSQGSGIYNEQFF. In nucleotides, the CDR3 is TGTGCCAGCAGCCAGGGTAGCGGGATTTACAATGAGCAGTTCTTC.

The chain links TRBV25-1 to TRBJ2-1, with 16 bases lining up with TRBD2. CDR3 length: 16 residues. After removal of 7 bases from V and 5 bases from J, the junction contained 5 bases not matched to a gene. CDR1 MGHDK and CDR2 SYGVNS come from the germline V gene. CDR3 loop: CASTPGTSGRDNEQFF. CDR3 coding DNA: TGTGCCAGCACTCCGGGGACTAGCGGGAGGGACAATGAGCAGTTCTTC.

The CDR3, as DNA: TGTGCCAGCAGCCCCGATTACAGGGTTGACTCTGGAAACACCATATATTTT. It encodes CASSPDYRVDSGNTIYF. This chain joins TRBV9 and TRBJ1-3; perhaps TRBD1 as D (6 bases). The CDR3 length is 17 residues. Trimming took 4 bases from V and 0 from J, leaving 17 bases between them. The germline V gene encodes CDR1 SGDLS and CDR2 YYNGEE.

Concerning this clone: At one boundary the junction diverges from the germline segment, which might be a read error. This sequence joins TRBV3-1 (or the pseudogene TRBV3-2) and TRBJ2-3; 7 bases fit TRBD2. The germline gives CDR1 LGHDT, CDR2 YNNKEL (reference sequence). The CDR3 covers 21 residues. Here the CDR3 DNA reads TGTGCCAGCAGCGAAGATCCCGATACGCGGGAGACCTATCCCAGCACAGATACGCAGTATTTT. Its protein is CASSEDPDTRETYPSTDTQYF.

The CDR3 region has the DNA TGCAGCGTTACAGGGAGTTTGACCAAAAACATTCAGTACTTC. Translating gives CSVTGSLTKNIQYF. V and J are TRBV29-1 and TRBJ2-4; TRBD1 might be the D (6 bases). Trimming took off 5 bases at V and 2 bases at J, with 13 bases between the two ends. CDR3 length: 14 residues. The germline gives CDR1 SQVTM, CDR2 ANQGSEA. The full variable domain, rest sourced from reference TRBV29-1 and TRBJ2-4, is SAVISQKPSRDICQRGTSLTIQCQVDSQVTMMFWYRQQPGQSLTLIATANQGSEATYESGFVIDKFPISRPNLTFSTLTVSNMSPEDSSIYLCSVTGSLTKNIQYFGAGTRLSVL.

The chain is built from TRBV5-1 and TRBJ2-1; no firm D call. Trimming stripped 0 bases from V and 0 bases from J, with 7 bases between. There are 15 residues in the CDR3. Germline V CDR1 and CDR2: SGHRS, YFSETQ. CDR3 bases: TGCGCCAGCAGCTTGGTGGCTAGCTCCTACAATGAGCAGTTCTTC. It encodes CASSLVASSYNEQFF.

V is TRBV11-3 and J is TRBJ2-1; a weak D match, TRBD2 (5 bases). V was cut by 1 base and J by 7 bases, with 8 bases left in between. Germline loops: CDR1 SGHNT, CDR2 YENEEA. The length of the CDR3 is 13 residues. CDR3 protein: CASSLGLANEQFF. In nucleotides, the CDR3 is TGTGCCAGCAGCTTAGGCCTAGCTAATGAGCAGTTCTTC.

The gene calls are TRBV7-2 and TRBJ2-7; D not resolved. Trimming removed 1 base at V and 3 bases at J, with 7 bases between. Germline CDR1 and CDR2: SGHTA and FQGNSA. The CDR3 sequence is 13 residues long. The CDR3 sequence: CASSLGQDYEQYF. The CDR3 nucleotides are TGTGCCAGCAGCTTAGGCCAGGACTACGAGCAGTACTTC. Supplemented by reference TRBV7-2 and TRBJ2-7, the full variable domain reads GAGVSQSPSNKVTEKGKDVELRCDPISGHTALYWYRQSLGQGLEFLIYFQGNSAPDKSGLPSDRFSAERTGGSVSTLTIQRTQQEDSAVYLCASSLGQDYEQYFGPGTRLTVT.

This rearrangement joins TRBV6-6 to TRBJ2-7; a possible D gene is TRBD2 (6 bases). V dropped 4 bases and J dropped 0 bases, with 7 bases sitting between them. The CDR3 length is 13 residues. From germline, CDR1 is MNHNY and CDR2 SVGAGI (reference sequence). CDR3 amino acids: CASSFSGSYEQYF. Written as DNA, the CDR3 is TGTGCCAGCAGTTTTAGCGGCTCCTACGAGCAGTACTTC.

The chain carries TRBV19 and TRBJ1-1; D ambiguous. The CDR3 runs 12 residues. Germline V gene lookup returns CDR1 LNHDA and CDR2 SQIVND (reference sequence). Trimming removed 10 bases from V and 3 bases from J, with 12 bases in between. This chain's CDR3 is CAIWRAHTEAFF. The CDR3 DNA sequence: TGTGCCATCTGGAGGGCGCACACTGAAGCTTTCTTT. Full variable domain (missing parts from reference TRBV19 and TRBJ1-1): DGGITQSPKYLFRKEGQNVTLSCEQNLNHDAMYWYRQDPGQGLRLIYYSQIVNDFQKGDIAEGYSVSREKKESFPLTVTSAQKNPTAFYLCAIWRAHTEAFFGQGTRLTVV.

This clone is a singleton in its sample. Additional DNA sequences in this sample encode the identical CDR3. The chain has TRBV5-1 and TRBJ1-1; TRBD1 aligns across 11 bases. This CDR3 has 14 amino acids. The V gene's germline CDR1 is SGHRS and CDR2 YFSETQ. Trimming removed 0 bases from V and 5 bases from J; junction bases left unmatched: 0. The CDR3 here is CASSLGDRGTEAFF. Written as DNA, the CDR3 is TGCGCCAGCAGCTTGGGGGACAGGGGGACTGAAGCTTTCTTT.

To note about this clone: The junction departs from germline at one end; a sequencing error may be responsible. Within the sample, other DNA sequences also encode this same CDR3. The chain carries TRBV10-3 and TRBJ2-7; no reliable D call. The CDR3 length is 16 residues. CDR1 and CDR2 (germline): ENHRY, SYGVKD. The CDR3 protein is CAISEYREPWSYEQYF. As DNA, the CDR3 is TGTGCCATCAGTGAGTACAGAGAGCCGTGGTCCTACGAGCAATACTTC.

This clone was recorded only once. In nucleotides, the CDR3 is TGTGCCAGCGTGGGTGGGGGGGAGACCCAGTACTTC. It yields the protein CASVGGGETQYF. This chain joins TRBV7-9 and TRBJ2-5; D perhaps matches TRBD2 (6 bases). The CDR3 extends over 12 amino acids. From germline, CDR1 is SEHNR and CDR2 FQNEAQ (reference sequence). The V and J ends lost 8 bases and 5 bases respectively, with 12 bases between them.

The V and J genes are TRBV5-6 and TRBJ1-3; 8 bases are shared with TRBD1. Germline V lookup: CDR1 SGHDT, CDR2 YYEEEE. After removal of 5 bases from V and 7 bases from J, the junction contained 14 bases not matched to a gene. The length of the CDR3 is 16 residues. CDR3 nucleotide sequence: TGTGCCAGCAGTTTTTTCCAGGGGGCATTGAGGAACACCATATATTTT. This encodes CASSFFQGALRNTIYF.

This sequence joins TRBV5-4 and TRBJ2-5; possibly TRBD1 for D (6 bases). V gave up 1 base and J gave up 5 bases, with 12 bases separating them. The CDR3 sequence is 14 residues long. In germline, CDR1 is SGHNT, CDR2 YYREEE (reference sequence). CDR3 DNA sequence: TGTGCCAGCAGCTTGCCTACAGGGCGGGAGACCCAGTACTTC. The encoded protein is CASSLPTGRETQYF.

CDR3 DNA: TGTGCCAGCAGCTTAACTAGCGATGCCTCCATTGAGCAGTTCTTC. Amino acid sequence: CASSLTSDASIEQFF. The chain recombines TRBV11-2 with TRBJ2-1; 7 positions agree with TRBD2. This CDR3 comprises 15 residues. In germline, CDR1 is SGHAT, CDR2 FQNNGV. Trimming removed 2 bases from V and 9 bases from J; junction bases left unmatched: 10.

This clone was picked up one time. This chain uses TRBV6-6 with TRBJ1-4, with 7 nucleotides matching TRBD1. The CDR3 has 13 amino acids. J gave up 5 bases and V 10 bases, and 7 bases lay outside the gene matches. CDR1 is MNHNY, CDR2 SVGAGI, per germline (reference sequence). The CDR3 loop reads CATTGAGNEKLFF. The CDR3 nucleotides are TGTGCCACCACAGGGGCAGGGAATGAAAAACTGTTTTTT.

This clone was observed once. The chain carries TRBV6-5 and TRBJ2-7; 9 nucleotides match TRBD1. The ends lost 0 bases at V and 3 bases at J; junction bases unmatched: 6. This CDR3 contains 16 residues. The germline gives CDR1 MNHEY, CDR2 SVGAGI. This CDR3 reads CASSYSTGGGFYEQYF. As DNA, the CDR3 is TGTGCCAGCAGTTACTCAACAGGGGGCGGGTTCTACGAGCAGTACTTC.

V usage is TRBV29-1 and J usage is TRBJ2-2, with a possible D match to TRBD2 (6 bases). Germline CDR1 reads SQVTM; CDR2 reads ANQGSEA. This CDR3 has 15 amino acids. With 0 bases removed from V and 2 bases from J, the gap between germline ends came to 10 bases. CDR3 DNA sequence: TGCAGCGTTGAAGACCCGCGGGGCAACACCGGGGAGCTGTTTTTT. This translates into CSVEDPRGNTGELFF.

The chain couples TRBV4-2 to TRBJ2-2; 8 bases line up with TRBD2. In germline, CDR1 is LGHNA, CDR2 YNFKEQ. The length of the CDR3 is 14 residues. After removal of 4 bases from V and 6 bases from J, the junction contained 4 bases not matched to a gene. The CDR3 spells CASSPLTSAGELFF. The CDR3 DNA reads as TGTGCCAGCAGCCCCCTGACTAGCGCCGGGGAGCTGTTTTTT.

This clone appeared once. The V call is TRBV4-3, the J call TRBJ2-1; 12 nucleotides match TRBD2. CDR3 length equals 15 residues. V lost 1 base and J lost 6; bases outside the gene matches: 1. Germline CDR1 and CDR2: LGHNA and YSLEER. For the CDR3, the DNA is TGCGCCAGCAGCCAAGGGACTAGCGGGACCAATGAGCAGTTCTTC. Amino acid sequence: CASSQGTSGTNEQFF.

The gene calls are TRBV5-1 and TRBJ1-1; D remains unclear. Germline CDR1 and CDR2: SGHRS and YFSETQ. The CDR3 loop spans 14 amino acids. Trimming took 0 bases from V and 2 from J, leaving 8 bases between them. CDR3 residues: CASSLATANTEAFF. In DNA, the CDR3 is TGCGCCAGCAGCTTGGCGACTGCCAACACTGAAGCTTTCTTT. Using reference TRBV5-1 and TRBJ1-1 for the parts outside the CDR3, the full variable domain is KAGVTQTPRYLIKTRGQQVTLSCSPISGHRSVSWYQQTPGQGLQFLFEYFSETQRNKGNFPGRFSGRQFSNSRSEMNVSTLELGDSALYLCASSLATANTEAFFGQGTRLTVV.

V gene TRBV7-2 combines with J gene TRBJ2-5; weak D call: TRBD2 (5 bases). Trimming cost V 5 bases and J 4 bases, with 17 bases left between them. This CDR3 has 15 residues. CDR1 and CDR2 from the germline V gene are SGHTA and FQGNSA. The CDR3 DNA reads TGTGCCAGCAGCCCCCTATCGGGATTCGGAGAGACCCAGTACTTC. Translated, it gives CASSPLSGFGETQYF. Looking up the rest from reference TRBV7-2 and TRBJ2-5 gives the full variable domain: GAGVSQSPSNKVTEKGKDVELRCDPISGHTALYWYRQSLGQGLEFLIYFQGNSAPDKSGLPSDRFSAERTGGSVSTLTIQRTQQEDSAVYLCASSPLSGFGETQYFGPGTRLLVL.